This record covers a single T cell receptor (beta chain). The data derive from a study of blood T cell repertoires in COVID-19. Clones were sequenced by immunoSEQ multiplex PCR, and TCRdb holds only the in-frame ones, with some missing. Of over 200,000 clones listed, about 88% are singletons. Looked up from germline, CDR1 is LNHDA and CDR2 is SQIVND (reference sequence). V was pared by 6 bases and J by 5 bases, with 9 bases of the junction left unmatched. The CDR3 length is 14 residues. The receptor was derived from a man between 60 and 70 years old who had recovered from COVID-19. The chain joins TRBV19 to TRBJ1-1; 7 nucleotides match TRBD1. Source material: peripheral blood. CDR3 nucleotide sequence: TGTGCCAGTAGCACTCAGACAGGGTTTACTGAAGCTTTCTTT. This sequence encodes CASSTQTGFTEAFF.